The rows below give T cell receptor beta chains drawn from one sample of a study of cytomegalovirus exposure and HLA in healthy donors. Here immunoSEQ multiplex PCR was the method, and the copy in TCRdb shows in-frame clones only, minus some. The repertoire holds roughly 120,000 clones, about 70% seen once, with approximately 13% in the top ten. Material: PBMCs. These TCRs come from a woman aged 60-75 years in good health and CMV-seropositive. Each CDR3 is given with its conserved first and last residue. D genes are given only for firm matches. Expanded clones are given a class, and other clones once, few, many or no size at all.

D,V,J,size,DNA,CDR3
.,TRBV4-3,TRBJ2-1,few,TGCGCCAGCAGCCAAGAACTAAGCGCCAGCTCCTACAATGAGCAGTTCTTC,CASSQELSASSYNEQFF
TRBD1,TRBV11-2,TRBJ2-3,.,TGTGCCAGCAGCATCTATCCCGGGACAGGGAAGGATACGCAGTATTTT,CASSIYPGTGKDTQYF
.,TRBV18,TRBJ1-1,.,TGTGCCAGCTCACTCGCCGCCCCAGGGGTCTTGAACACTGAAGCTTTCTTT,CASSLAAPGVLNTEAFF
.,TRBV5-1,TRBJ2-7,.,TGCGCCAGCAGCCTGGAGGGGGGGGCCGCCCCCCGGGAGCAGTACTTC,CASSLEGGAAPREQYF
.,TRBV5-5,TRBJ1-4,.,TGTGCCAGCAGCTACCCCGGCGGGGTTCGCACTGAAAAACTGTTTTTT,CASSYPGGVRTEKLFF
.,TRBV7-9,TRBJ2-1,.,TGTGCCAGCAGCAGGGCGGGTGCCTACAATGAGCAGTTCTTC,CASSRAGAYNEQFF
.,TRBV19,TRBJ1-2,few,TGTGCCAGTAGCGAGGGTTATGGCTACACCTTC,CASSEGYGYTF
TRBD2,TRBV19,TRBJ2-7,.,TGTGCCAGTAGTATTACTAGCGGGACGGTCTACGAGCAGTACTTC,CASSITSGTVYEQYF
.,TRBV6-5,TRBJ1-2,few,TGTGCCAGCAGTTATTCTGGCGGCAACTATGGCTACACCTTC,CASSYSGGNYGYTF
.,TRBV4-3,TRBJ2-7,many,TGCGCCAGCAGCCAAGATTGGACAGTCTCGGGGGGATCCTACGAGCAGTACTTC,CASSQDWTVSGGSYEQYF
TRBD2,TRBV7-7,TRBJ2-1,.,TGTGCCAGCAGCCCGCAGGGACTAGCGGTTTACAATGAGCAGTTCTTC,CASSPQGLAVYNEQFF
TRBD2,TRBV7-9,TRBJ2-6,once,TGTGCCAGCAGCCCTGGGACTAGCGGGATATCCTCCGTCCTGACTTTC,CASSPGTSGISSVLTF
TRBD1,TRBV28,TRBJ2-1,.,TGTGCCAGCAGTCCAGGGACAGGGAATTTCGGTGAGCAGTTCTTC,CASSPGTGNFGEQFF
TRBD2,TRBV4-2,TRBJ2-3,.,TGTGCCAGCAGCCCCAAGAGGGGACTAGCGGGAGTAACAGATACGCAGTATTTT,CASSPKRGLAGVTDTQYF
.,TRBV7-9,TRBJ2-1,few,TGTGCCAGCACCCATACAGGCAATGAGCAGTTCTTC,CASTHTGNEQFF
TRBD1,TRBV7-2,TRBJ1-4,.,TGTGCCAGCAGCTTAGCGGTAGGGGGCAAACTGTTTTTT,CASSLAVGGKLFF
TRBD1,TRBV19,TRBJ1-5,.,TGTGCCAGTAACTCCGGGACAGCGGGCAATCAGCCCCAGCATTTT,CASNSGTAGNQPQHF
.,TRBV4-3,TRBJ2-4,few,TGCGCCAGCAGCCAAGATCTTCGTCCGACCCTAGAGAAAAGTCAGTACTTC,CASSQDLRPTLEKSQYF
TRBD2,TRBV28,TRBJ2-7,.,TGTGCCAGCAGTCCCCCCCCTAGCGGGATATCCTACGAGCAGTACTTC,CASSPPPSGISYEQYF
TRBD1,TRBV7-9,TRBJ2-7,.,TGTGCCAGCAGCTGGACAGGGATGAGCTCCTACGAGCAGTACTTC,CASSWTGMSSYEQYF
TRBD2,TRBV2,TRBJ2-5,.,TGTGCCAGCAGGCGCTCCGGGACTAGCGGGGGGGCGCACATAGCCGCCGGAACCCAGTACTTC,CASRRSGTSGGAHIAAGTQYF
TRBD2,TRBV30,TRBJ2-3,.,TGTGCCTGGAGATCCCTAGCGGGGGAAACAGATACGCAGTATTTT,CAWRSLAGETDTQYF
.,TRBV7-2,TRBJ2-7,.,TGTGCCAGCAGCAAGGCCTTCGCACTAGCCCTCTACGAGCAGTACTTC,CASSKAFALALYEQYF
.,TRBV2,TRBJ1-3,.,TGTGCCAGCACCCTTCTGGACACTGGAAACACCATATATTTT,CASTLLDTGNTIYF